The clone carrying this T cell receptor beta chain was observed a handful of times. The data derive from a study of shared clonotypes between healthy human individuals. Assay used: immunoSEQ multiplex PCR; TCRdb lists only in-frame clones, some missing. The profile shows over a million clones, 65% to 80% of them singletons. Germline-derived CDR1 and CDR2 are MNHNS and SASEGT. The CDR3 covers 13 residues. Trimming pared 6 bases from V and 0 bases from J, leaving 8 bases between. The sequence was obtained from a man aged 18-30 years in good health. The chain joins TRBV6-1 to TRBJ1-1, with D possibly matching TRBD1 (5 bases). Sequenced: memory CD4+ T cells sorted from blood. Subset here: CD45RA-negative fraction. The CDR3 DNA sequence: TGTGCCAGCAGGGGGGGACTGAACACTGAAGCTTTCTTT. Its translation: CASRGGLNTEAFF.